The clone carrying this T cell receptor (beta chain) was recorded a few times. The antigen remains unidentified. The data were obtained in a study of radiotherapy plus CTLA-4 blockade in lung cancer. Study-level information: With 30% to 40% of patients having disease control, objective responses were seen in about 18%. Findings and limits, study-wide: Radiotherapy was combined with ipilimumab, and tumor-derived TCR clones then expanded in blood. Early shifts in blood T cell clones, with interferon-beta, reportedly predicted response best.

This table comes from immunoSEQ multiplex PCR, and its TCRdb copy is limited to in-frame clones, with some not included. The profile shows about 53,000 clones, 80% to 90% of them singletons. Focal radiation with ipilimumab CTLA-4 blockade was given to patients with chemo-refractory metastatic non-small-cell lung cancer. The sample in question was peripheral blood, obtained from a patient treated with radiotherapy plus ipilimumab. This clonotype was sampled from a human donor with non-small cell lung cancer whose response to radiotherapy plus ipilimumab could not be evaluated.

CDR3 amino acids: CASKTGTRETQYF. The CDR3, as DNA: TGTGCCAGCAAAACCGGGACTAGAGAGACCCAGTACTTC. V usage is TRBV6-5 and J usage is TRBJ2-5; 8 bases match TRBD2. V lost 7 bases to trimming and J lost 4 bases; unmatched junction nucleotides: 5. CDR1 is MNHEY, CDR2 SVGAGI, per germline. This CDR3 comprises 13 residues.